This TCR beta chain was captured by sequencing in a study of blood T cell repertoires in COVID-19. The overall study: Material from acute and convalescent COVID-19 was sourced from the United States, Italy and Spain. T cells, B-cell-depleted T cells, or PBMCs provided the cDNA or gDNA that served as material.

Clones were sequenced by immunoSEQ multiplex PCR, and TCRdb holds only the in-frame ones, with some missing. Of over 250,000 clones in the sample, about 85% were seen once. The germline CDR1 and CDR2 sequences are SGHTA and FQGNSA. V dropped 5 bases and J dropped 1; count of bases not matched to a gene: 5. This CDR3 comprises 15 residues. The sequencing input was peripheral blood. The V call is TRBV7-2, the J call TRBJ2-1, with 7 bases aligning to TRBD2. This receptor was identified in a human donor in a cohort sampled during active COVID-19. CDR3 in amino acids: CASSPSGTSYNEQFF. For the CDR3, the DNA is TGTGCCAGCAGCCCTAGCGGTACTTCCTACAATGAGCAGTTCTTC.